This TCR beta chain was recorded in a study of blood T cell repertoires in COVID-19. About the study: Spain, Italy and the United States supplied samples that represented acute and convalescent COVID-19. In each case, the material was cDNA or gDNA derived from T cells, B-cell-depleted T cells, or PBMCs.

Original processing methods: Researchers report that nucleated cell counts were estimated from reference gene primer amplification. Generated by immunoSEQ multiplex PCR, the TCRdb table keeps only in-frame clones and is missing some. V, J and clone size were drawn from that table, and D and trimming were deduced from the DNA. This sample carries fewer than 250,000 clones, 85% of them seen once, and the ten largest clones take about 0.93%. CDR1 SGHVS and CDR2 FQNEAQ come from the germline V gene. V lost 5 bases and J lost 6; bases outside the gene matches: 6. The CDR3 totals 15 residues. This clonotype was obtained from a man aged 35-49 years with acute or convalescent COVID-19. V usage is TRBV7-8 and J usage is TRBJ1-6, with 8 bases aligning to TRBD1. The material sequenced was peripheral blood. CDR3 in DNA: TGTGCCAGCAGCCGAACGACAGGGGCTAATTCACCCCTCCACTTT. This encodes CASSRTTGANSPLHF.